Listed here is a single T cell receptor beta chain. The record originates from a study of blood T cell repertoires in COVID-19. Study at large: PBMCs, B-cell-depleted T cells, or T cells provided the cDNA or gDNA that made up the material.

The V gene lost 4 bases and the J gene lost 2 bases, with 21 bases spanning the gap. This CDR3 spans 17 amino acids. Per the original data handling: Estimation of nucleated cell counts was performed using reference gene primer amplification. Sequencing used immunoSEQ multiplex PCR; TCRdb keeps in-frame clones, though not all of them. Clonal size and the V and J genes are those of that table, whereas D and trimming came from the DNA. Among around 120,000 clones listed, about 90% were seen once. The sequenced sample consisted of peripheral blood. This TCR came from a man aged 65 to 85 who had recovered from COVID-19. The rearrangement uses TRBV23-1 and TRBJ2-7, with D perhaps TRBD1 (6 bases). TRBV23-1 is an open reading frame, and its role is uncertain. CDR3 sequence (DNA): TGCGCCAGCAGTCCAGCCCGAGACAGGCGCTACCCCTACGAGCAGTACTTC. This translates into CASSPARDRRYPYEQYF.